This paragraph reports one T cell receptor (beta chain). The antigen this receptor binds is unknown. It has no much larger one-base neighbor in the sample; base qualities were not kept. Taken from the germline V gene, the CDR1 and CDR2 loops are KGHSH and LQKENI. From its cysteine to its phenylalanine, the CDR3 spans 19 amino acids. CDR3 DNA is the only sequence kept; it has 57 bases, read in frame from the first base. Relative to germline, V is 3 bases shorter and J is 3 bases shorter, with 24 bases between their ends. The immunoSEQ Assay was used to sequence TCRbeta CDR3 regions. After extraction, genomic DNA underwent amplification by bias-controlled multiplex PCR, followed by high-throughput sequencing. The published analysis was carried out like this. To quantify the absolute abundance of every unique TCRbeta CDR3 region, sequences were collapsed and filtered. T cell fraction was estimated by normalization of TCRbeta template counts to usable DNA, with usable DNA being measured through amplification of reference genes present in all nucleated cells. Repertoire TCRs were annotated as SARS-CoV-2-specific by exact matching of V gene, CDR3 amino acid sequence and J gene to a known reactive TCR set. The reference SARS-CoV-2 TCR set was derived from MIRA and filtered for enrichment in COVID-19-positive ImmuneCODE repertoires, a step that removed public or cross-reactive TCRs. Using the MIRA antigens, annotated TCRs were further analysed by specific ORF or by position within an ORF. Breadth was defined as annotated unique rearrangements over total unique productive rearrangements; depth was the summed frequency of those rearrangements. Two-sided Wilcoxon rank-sum tests were used to compare TCR breadth between groups. Held by TCRdb, this immuneACCESS table contains in-frame sequences only and omits some clones. Under half of the omission traces to an unresolved V gene where checked; the cause of the rest is unknown. V and J calls and clone size come straight from that table; D and trimming were deduced from the DNA. The sample includes fewer than 300,000 clones, with about 90% observed a single time. About 3.1% of the sample lies in the top ten.

The data originate from a study of Ad26.COV2.S vaccination and SARS-CoV-2 variants (dated by TCRdb to the early 2020s). Looking at the study overall: Donors in the vaccine arm were drawn from COV1001, a phase I-IIa trial of Ad26.COV2.S in healthy adults that was multicentre, randomized, double-blind and placebo-controlled. Ad26.COV2.S was administered intramuscularly at a dose of 5x10^10 or 1x10^11 viral particles, either as one shot or as two shots given 56 days apart. The specificity and breadth of SARS-CoV-2-reactive T cell receptors after Ad26.COV2.S vaccination were assessed by TCRbeta repertoire sequencing. A total of roughly 32 samples were included in the TCR-sequenced set, comprising approximately 20 Ad26.COV2.S vaccine recipients, 5 placebo recipients and 8 SARS-CoV-2 convalescent individuals. Participants in the trial were split at random into five groups of five each, receiving low-dose or high-dose Ad26.COV2.S once or twice, or else placebo on both occasions. Investigators did not know the trial group allocation while performing experiments and assessing outcomes.

Overall results and qualifications from the work: Substantial breadth of spike-specific CD8+ and CD4+ T cell responses was reported after vaccination. It was noted by the authors that total T cell responses may have been underestimated by the TCR breadth and depth analyses. The study lacked the statistical power to compare responses across vaccine doses or regimens. Comparable non-spike TCR breadth was observed between vaccine and placebo recipients, consistent with only spike being contained in the vaccine. Compared with placebo recipients, Ad26.COV2.S recipients showed higher spike-specific TCR breadth (P = 0.0014).

This specimen's treatment or condition label, per the study, means: roughly 20 received Ad26.COV2.S at low or high dose, single or two shots; roughly five received placebo; per-sample allocation not given. Repertoires of vaccine and placebo recipients were sequenced from samples collected on day 63 after the first injection. Cohort 1b enrolled about 25 adults aged 18-55 years at a single site in Boston, USA, between 29 July and 7 August 2020. Ad26.COV2.S was a replication-incompetent adenovirus type 26 vector expressing a prefusion-stabilized SARS-CoV-2 spike protein from the original Wuhan strain.

The sequence links TRBV18 to TRBJ1-3; TRBD1 is perhaps the D gene, given 5 matching bases. The sequence was collected from a person aged 18-60 years who received the Ad26.COV2.S COVID-19 vaccine or a placebo. The specimen was peripheral blood, collected in a trial of Ad26.COV2.S vaccine versus placebo. Here the CDR3 is given as CASSPFTWDATRGGNTIYF. The bases read TGTGCCAGCTCACCGTTTACTTGGGACGCCACTAGAGGTGGAAACACCATATATTTT.